A selection of T cell receptor beta chains follows, all from one sample in a study of blood T cell repertoires in COVID-19. Data came from immunoSEQ multiplex PCR; TCRdb stores just in-frame clones and leaves some out. Of around 42,000 clones listed, around 83% are singletons. Source material: peripheral blood. These receptors were collected from a woman between 65 and 79 years old in a cohort sampled during active COVID-19. The CDR3 runs from the conserved cysteine through the conserved F or W. The D gene is left open where the match is weak. Clone sizes are given selectively: once, few, many, or a class where the clone is expanded.

v_call: TRBV4-3
j_call: TRBJ2-1
d_call: -
clone_size: -
cdr3_aa: CASSQDLGELVYNEQFF
cdr3_nt: TGCGCCAGCAGCCAAGACTTAGGGGAATTGGTATACAATGAGCAGTTCTTC

v_call: TRBV5-1
j_call: TRBJ2-3
d_call: TRBD2
clone_size: -
cdr3_aa: CASSTKLAGHTDTQYF
cdr3_nt: TGCGCCAGCAGCACCAAACTAGCGGGGCACACAGATACGCAGTATTTT

v_call: TRBV6-5
j_call: TRBJ2-7
d_call: -
clone_size: -
cdr3_aa: CASSYSFTGPSEQYF
cdr3_nt: TGTGCCAGCAGTTACTCGTTCACAGGCCCTTCCGAGCAGTACTTC

v_call: TRBV18
j_call: TRBJ2-1
d_call: TRBD2
clone_size: few
cdr3_aa: CASSPPGLAGFYNEQFF
cdr3_nt: TGTGCCAGCTCACCCCCGGGACTAGCGGGATTCTACAATGAGCAGTTCTTC

v_call: TRBV18
j_call: TRBJ2-7
d_call: TRBD2
clone_size: -
cdr3_aa: CASSPISLASGRGAYEQYF
cdr3_nt: TGTGCCAGCTCACCGATCTCTCTGGCTAGCGGGAGAGGTGCCTACGAGCAGTACTTC

v_call: TRBV9
j_call: TRBJ2-3
d_call: -
clone_size: -
cdr3_aa: CASSPQVADTQYF
cdr3_nt: TGTGCCAGCAGCCCGCAGGTCGCAGATACGCAGTATTTT

v_call: TRBV7-3
j_call: TRBJ1-2
d_call: TRBD1
clone_size: once
cdr3_aa: CASSLTQGANYGYTF
cdr3_nt: TGTGCCAGCAGCTTAACACAGGGGGCTAACTATGGCTACACCTTC

v_call: TRBV28
j_call: TRBJ1-2
d_call: -
clone_size: -
cdr3_aa: CASSFDAATNSGYTF
cdr3_nt: TGTGCCAGCAGTTTTGACGCGGCCACTAACTCTGGCTACACCTTC

v_call: TRBV6-5
j_call: TRBJ2-1
d_call: TRBD1
clone_size: -
cdr3_aa: CANKTGGSYNEQFF
cdr3_nt: TGTGCCAACAAGACAGGGGGATCCTACAATGAGCAGTTCTTC

v_call: TRBV28
j_call: TRBJ1-1
d_call: TRBD1
clone_size: -
cdr3_aa: CASSPNRGRSTEAFF
cdr3_nt: TGTGCCAGCAGTCCCAACAGGGGGCGGAGCACTGAAGCTTTCTTT

v_call: TRBV6-1
j_call: TRBJ1-6
d_call: TRBD1
clone_size: few
cdr3_aa: CASRKGQGGNSPLHF
cdr3_nt: TGTGCCAGCAGAAAGGGACAGGGCGGTAATTCACCCCTCCACTTT

v_call: TRBV5-4
j_call: TRBJ2-7
d_call: TRBD2
clone_size: -
cdr3_aa: CASSDSGGFLNEQYF
cdr3_nt: TGTGCCAGCAGCGACAGCGGGGGGTTCTTGAACGAGCAGTACTTC

v_call: TRBV9
j_call: TRBJ2-3
d_call: TRBD2
clone_size: -
cdr3_aa: CASSETSGSTDTQYF
cdr3_nt: TGTGCCAGCAGCGAGACTAGCGGCTCCACAGATACGCAGTATTTT

v_call: TRBV19
j_call: TRBJ2-5
d_call: TRBD2
clone_size: -
cdr3_aa: CASSVSGTSGRSTGSQYF
cdr3_nt: TGTGCCAGTAGTGTTTCTGGGACTAGCGGGAGATCGACCGGGTCCCAGTACTTC

v_call: TRBV5-3
j_call: TRBJ2-5
d_call: -
clone_size: -
cdr3_aa: CARSGTSETQYF
cdr3_nt: TGTGCCAGAAGCGGGACTTCGGAGACCCAGTACTTC

v_call: TRBV6-5
j_call: TRBJ1-2
d_call: TRBD1
clone_size: -
cdr3_aa: CASSRTGESGYTF
cdr3_nt: TGTGCCAGCAGTCGGACAGGGGAGTCTGGCTACACCTTC

v_call: TRBV18
j_call: TRBJ2-1
d_call: TRBD1
clone_size: -
cdr3_aa: CASSPPQGASYNEQFF
cdr3_nt: TGTGCCAGCTCACCACCGCAGGGGGCCTCCTACAATGAGCAGTTCTTC

v_call: TRBV19
j_call: TRBJ2-3
d_call: TRBD2
clone_size: -
cdr3_aa: CASSPSGISTDTQYF
cdr3_nt: TGTGCCAGTAGCCCTAGCGGAATAAGCACAGATACGCAGTATTTT

v_call: TRBV9
j_call: TRBJ2-1
d_call: TRBD2
clone_size: -
cdr3_aa: CASSVASGIRYEQFF
cdr3_nt: TGTGCCAGCAGCGTAGCTAGCGGGATTCGCTATGAGCAGTTCTTC

v_call: TRBV19
j_call: TRBJ1-2
d_call: TRBD1
clone_size: -
cdr3_aa: CASSMGGQGHGYTF
cdr3_nt: TGTGCCAGTAGTATGGGGGGACAGGGCCATGGCTACACCTTC

v_call: TRBV19
j_call: TRBJ2-1
d_call: -
clone_size: -
cdr3_aa: CASSSGGGMNEQFF
cdr3_nt: TGTGCCAGTAGCTCCGGGGGTGGCATGAATGAGCAGTTCTTC

v_call: TRBV24-1
j_call: TRBJ2-1
d_call: -
clone_size: -
cdr3_aa: CATSDLTGEQFF
cdr3_nt: TGTGCCACCAGTGATTTAACAGGTGAGCAGTTCTTC

v_call: TRBV19
j_call: TRBJ2-1
d_call: TRBD2
clone_size: -
cdr3_aa: CASSGLAGVFEQFF
cdr3_nt: TGTGCCAGTAGCGGGCTAGCGGGAGTTTTTGAGCAGTTCTTC

v_call: TRBV5-5
j_call: TRBJ1-4
d_call: -
clone_size: -
cdr3_aa: CASSLTGAGKTNEKLFF
cdr3_nt: TGTGCCAGCAGCTTAACAGGAGCTGGTAAAACTAATGAAAAACTGTTTTTT

v_call: TRBV25-1
j_call: TRBJ2-1
d_call: -
clone_size: -
cdr3_aa: CASSVEGAYNEQFF
cdr3_nt: TGTGCCAGCAGTGTTGAGGGGGCCTACAATGAGCAGTTCTTC